This record covers a single T cell receptor (beta chain). Its target is unknown. At one boundary the junction diverges from the germline segment, which might be a read error. In the same sample, other DNA sequences code for this CDR3. These data belong to a study of cytomegalovirus exposure and HLA in healthy donors. Study details: The Caucasian-associated ancestry cluster contained about four fifths of the 300 to 400 genotyped donors. Findings and caveats of the study: Most of the CMV-associated TCR beta chains (in a later analysis) appeared to be HLA-restricted. Cytomegalovirus association was assigned to approximately 160 TCR beta chains.

Primers: 60 Vbeta forward and 13 Jbeta reverse. Clones were read by immunoSEQ multiplex PCR, and TCRdb kept only the in-frame ones, dropping some. The data contain 100,000 to 150,000 clones, 75% to 80% of them seen just once; the ten biggest clones take up about 3.5%. The CDR3 runs 14 residues. CDR1 is SGHTA, CDR2 FQGNSA, per germline. The chain is built from TRBV7-2 and TRBJ2-3; a possible D gene is TRBD1 (5 bases). This TCR was recovered from a middle-aged man in good health and CMV-seronegative. The sample comprised PBMCs. The CDR3 DNA sequence: TGTGCCAGCACCCCGGACATTGTCACAGATACGCAGTATTTC. Its translation: CASTPDIVTDTQYF.